This passage covers 17 T cell receptor beta chains from one sample sequenced in a study of yellow fever vaccine responses in identical twins. Each CDR3 protein is one row after TCRdb ran MiXCR on the RT-PCR reads. The table has approximately 20,000 distinct CDR3 sequences, approximately 68% seen once. Sequences were derived from T cells from blood (PBMCs), unsorted or a sorted subset (not recorded which), sampled before or after yellow fever vaccination (not recorded which). Receptor source: a woman younger than 30 who received the yellow fever vaccine.

Only a few counts were recorded for this clonotype. The chain carries TRBV18 and TRBJ1-2; D perhaps matches TRBD1 (5 bases). CDR1 KGHSH and CDR2 LQKENI come from the germline V gene. The CDR3 extends over 14 amino acids. Trimming cost V 6 bases and J 9 bases, with 20 bases left between them. In nucleotides, the CDR3 is TGTGCCAGCTCTCCCCCGGGACCCCAAACGAGCTACACCTTC. This sequence encodes CASSPPGPQTSYTF.

V usage is TRBV2 and J usage is TRBJ2-3; no clear D. Germline V gives CDR1 SNHLY, CDR2 FYNNEI. The V end lost 5 bases, the J end lost 7 bases, and 13 bases lay between the germline ends. This CDR3 spans 13 amino acids. The DNA of the CDR3 is TGTGCCAGCAGTACCCGCAGGACCCATACGCAGTATTTT. It encodes CASSTRRTHTQYF. Variable domain in full (rest from reference TRBV2 and TRBJ2-3): EPEVTQTPSHQVTQMGQEVILRCVPISNHLYFYWYRQILGQKVEFLVSFYNNEISEKSEIFDDQFSVERPDGSNFTLKIRSTKLEDSAMYFCASSTRRTHTQYFGPGTRLTVL.

Concerning this clonotype: One end of the junction is discordant with germline, which a read error may explain. The genes are TRBV6-1 and TRBJ2-1; 9 bases map to TRBD2. The CDR3 totals 15 residues. CDR1 is MNHNS and CDR2 is SASEGT in the germline V gene. CDR3 sequence (DNA): TGTGCCAGCAGGGAAGTTGGGACTAGCTATTCGGGGCAGTTCTTC. Its translation is CASREVGTSYSGQFF.

This chain links TRBV18 with TRBJ1-6; D not resolved. The length of the CDR3 is 12 residues. The V and J ends lost 0 bases and 6 bases respectively, with 0 bases between them. Germline values: CDR1 KGHSH, CDR2 LQKENI. The CDR3 loop is CASSPPNSPLHF. CDR3 DNA: TGTGCCAGCTCACCACCTAATTCACCCCTCCACTTT.

The chain links TRBV11-1 to TRBJ2-1; D call uncertain. CDR3 size: 12 residues. Germline V lookup: CDR1 SGHAT, CDR2 FQDESV (reference sequence). The V end was cut by 1 base, the J end by 15 bases, with 13 bases between. The CDR3 coding sequence is TGTGCCAGCAGCTTAGTTTCTTATGTCAGGTTCTTC. It yields the protein CASSLVSYVRFF. Combining the CDR3 with reference TRBV11-1 and TRBJ2-1 gives the whole variable domain EAEVAQSPRYKITEKSQAVAFWCDPISGHATLYWYRQILGQGPELLVQFQDESVVDDSQLPKDRFSAERLKGVDSTLKIQPAELGDSAMYLCASSLVSYVRFFGPGTRLTVL.

A remark on this clonotype: This may stem from a read error, because a much larger clone lies one nucleotide away. V gene TRBV2 combines with J gene TRBJ1-1, with D perhaps TRBD1 (5 bases). CDR3 length equals 14 residues. The germline CDR1 and CDR2 sequences are SNHLY and FYNNEI. The CDR3 nucleotides read TGTGCCAGCAGTGAAGCGGGGCGTAGCACTGGAGCTTTCTTT. It yields the protein CASSEAGRSTGAFF.

J is TRBJ1-2 and V is TRBV11-2; 11 bases line up with TRBD1. Germline CDR1 reads SGHAT; CDR2 reads FQNNGV. Trimming took 2 bases from V and 7 from J; bases not matched to a gene: 6. The CDR3 runs 15 residues. This CDR3 reads CASSLNGQGAPGYTF. The CDR3 region has the DNA TGTGCCAGCAGCTTAAACGGACAGGGGGCGCCTGGCTACACCTTC.

This chain connects TRBV18 to TRBJ2-5; D tentatively fits TRBD1 or TRBD2 (5 bases each). CDR1 and CDR2 from the germline V gene are KGHSH and LQKENI. Trimming took 0 bases from V and 1 from J, leaving 9 bases between them. The CDR3 runs to 15 residues. The CDR3 reads CASSPPRDGQETQYF. For the CDR3, the DNA is TGTGCCAGCTCACCACCTCGGGACGGCCAAGAGACCCAGTACTTC.

The chain links TRBV2 to TRBJ2-5, with D possibly called TRBD1 or TRBD2 (6 bases each). Germline V gene data show CDR1 as SNHLY and CDR2 as FYNNEI. The CDR3 extends over 16 amino acids. V dropped 5 bases and J dropped 4 bases, with 20 bases sitting between them. CDR3 bases: TGTGCCAGCAGTTCCCTCGAAGGAGGGGGGCGAGAGACCCAGTACTTC. Residues: CASSSLEGGGRETQYF.

The chain is built from TRBV29-1 and TRBJ1-2; D is ambiguous. This CDR3 contains 14 residues. In germline, CDR1 is SQVTM, CDR2 ANQGSEA. The V gene lost 3 bases and the J gene lost 3 bases, with 14 bases spanning the gap. This CDR3 is CSVDSRRGDYGYTF. The CDR3 nucleotides are TGCAGCGTTGACTCCAGACGAGGTGACTATGGCTACACCTTC. Complete variable domain (other parts from reference TRBV29-1 and TRBJ1-2): SAVISQKPSRDICQRGTSLTIQCQVDSQVTMMFWYRQQPGQSLTLIATANQGSEATYESGFVIDKFPISRPNLTFSTLTVSNMSPEDSSIYLCSVDSRRGDYGYTFGSGTRLTVV.

The chain combines TRBV6-1 with TRBJ2-1; the D gene is possibly TRBD2 (6 bases). CDR3 size: 15 residues. Germline V lookup: CDR1 MNHNS, CDR2 SASEGT. The V and J ends lost 6 bases and 9 bases respectively, with 21 bases between them. The CDR3 is CASSSASTGLGEQFF. Here the CDR3 DNA reads TGTGCCAGCAGCTCTGCATCGACGGGACTCGGTGAGCAGTTCTTC.

The chain is built from TRBV10-3 and TRBJ1-2; 9 nucleotides agree with TRBD1. This CDR3 spans 16 amino acids. Germline CDR1 ENHRY, CDR2 SYGVKD. Trimming took 7 bases from V and 0 from J; bases not matched to a gene: 9. The CDR3 protein is CAIKRTGVGTNYGYTF. The CDR3 nucleotides are TGTGCCATCAAGAGGACAGGGGTGGGTACTAACTATGGCTACACCTTC.

The sample holds one count of this clonotype. The chain is built from TRBV5-4 and TRBJ2-1; unclear D gene. The CDR3 has 14 residues. Germline-derived CDR1 and CDR2 are SGHNT and YYREEE (reference sequence). V lost 4 bases, J lost 3 bases, and 11 bases lay in between. This CDR3 is CASSMDLGYNEQFF. DNA of the CDR3: TGTGCCAGCAGCATGGACCTAGGCTACAATGAGCAGTTCTTC.

A word on this clonotype: The germline gene is not matched at one end of the junction; a read error may be the cause. The V call is TRBV6-2 or TRBV6-3, the J call TRBJ2-3, with 7 positions matching TRBD1. The CDR3 is 12 residues long. CDR1 and CDR2 from the germline V gene are MNHEY and SVGEGT. The CDR3 reads CASSYQQGRKHF. In nucleotides, the CDR3 is TGTGCCAGCAGTTACCAACAGGGGCGCAAACATTTT.

A remark on this clonotype: This CDR3 is missing its conserved last phenylalanine or tryptophan, likely due to a read error. The chain has TRBV24-1 and TRBJ2-3, with D possibly TRBD2 on 6 matching bases. Trimming removed 1 base from V and 1 base from J, with 8 bases in between. Germline V gene sequence: CDR1 KGHDR, CDR2 SFDVKD. The CDR3 sequence is 15 residues long. The DNA for the CDR3 is TGTGCCACCAGTGATTTCACGGGAGGCACAGATACGCAGTATTTG. Protein product: CATSDFTGGTDTQYL.

The rearrangement joins TRBV13 to TRBJ2-7, with 8 bases that match TRBD1. This CDR3 spans 13 amino acids. Germline values: CDR1 PRHDT, CDR2 FYEKMQ (reference sequence). The junction had 5 bases not matched to a gene; V was cut back by 4 bases and J by 6 bases. The CDR3 DNA sequence: TGTGCCAGCAGCTGGACAGGGATCGGCGAGCAGTACTTC. Its translation: CASSWTGIGEQYF.

The chain is built from TRBV5-5 and TRBJ2-1; weak D call: TRBD1 (6 bases). The V and J ends lost 2 bases and 4 bases respectively, with 7 bases between them. In germline, CDR1 is SGHKS, CDR2 YYEKEE (reference sequence). The CDR3 extends over 13 amino acids. The CDR3 DNA reads as TGTGCCAGCAGCTTTGGACAGTACAATGAGCAGTTCTTC. Protein: CASSFGQYNEQFF.